Ten or more counts support the clone carrying this T cell receptor (beta chain). The target antigen is unknown. This entry belongs to a study of molecular identifiers for immune sequencing clone quantification. General observations from the study: Jurkat TCR RNA from one cell was spiked into approximately 930,000 naive cells, and it was reportedly detectable there. In CMV-specific effectors, clones above 20 copies held over 97% of molecules; naive, under 1%.

V was pared by 1 base and J by 8 bases, with 11 bases between. This CDR3 is 14 amino acids long. Looked up from germline, CDR1 is SEHNR and CDR2 is FQNEAQ (reference sequence). Based on a CD8+CD4-CCR7+CD45RA+ profile, naive CD8 T cells were sorted. TCR libraries were built in bulk with a published protocol and specific TCR primers. TCRdb fed the PCR reads into MiXCR, producing one record per CDR3 protein. The repertoire includes over 85,000 distinct CDR3 sequences, 20% to 25% of them detected once, and less than 0.85% sits in the top ten. This chain joins TRBV7-9 and TRBJ1-4; D is uncertain. Sample: naive CD8+ T cells from blood, with Jurkat cell RNA spiked in. Subset described: FACS-sorted CD8+CD4-CCR7+CD45RA+ naive T cells. The receptor was derived from a human donor in good health. Some libraries in this study had Jurkat cell RNA spiked in. In DNA form, the CDR3 reads TGTGCCAGCAGCTTAGTGGAGTCCGAGGAAAAACTGTTTTTT. Translated, it gives CASSLVESEEKLFF.